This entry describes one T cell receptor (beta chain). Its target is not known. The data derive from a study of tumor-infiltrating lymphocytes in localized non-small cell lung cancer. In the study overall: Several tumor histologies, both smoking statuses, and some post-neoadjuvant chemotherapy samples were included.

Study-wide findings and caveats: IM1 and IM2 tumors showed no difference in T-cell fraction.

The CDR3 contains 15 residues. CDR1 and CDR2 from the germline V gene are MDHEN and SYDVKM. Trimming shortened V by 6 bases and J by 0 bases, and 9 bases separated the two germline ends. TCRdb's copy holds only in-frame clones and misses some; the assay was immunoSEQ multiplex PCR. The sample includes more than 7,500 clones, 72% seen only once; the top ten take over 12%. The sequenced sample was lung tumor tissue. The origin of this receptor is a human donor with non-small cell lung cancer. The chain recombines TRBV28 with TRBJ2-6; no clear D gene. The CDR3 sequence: CASSPLSSGANVLTF. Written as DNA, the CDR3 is TGTGCCAGCAGCCCTCTTTCCTCTGGGGCCAACGTCCTGACTTTC.